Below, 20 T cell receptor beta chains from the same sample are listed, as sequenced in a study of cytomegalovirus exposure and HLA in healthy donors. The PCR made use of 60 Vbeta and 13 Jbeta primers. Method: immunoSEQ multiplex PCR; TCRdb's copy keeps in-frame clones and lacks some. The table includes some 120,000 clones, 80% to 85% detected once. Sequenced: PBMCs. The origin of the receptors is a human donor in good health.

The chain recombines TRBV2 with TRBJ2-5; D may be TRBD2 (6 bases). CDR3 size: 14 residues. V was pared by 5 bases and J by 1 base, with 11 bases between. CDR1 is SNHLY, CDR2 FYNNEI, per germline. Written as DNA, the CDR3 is TGTGCCAGCAGTCGTTGGGGGGTCCAAGAGACCCAGTACTTC. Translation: CASSRWGVQETQYF. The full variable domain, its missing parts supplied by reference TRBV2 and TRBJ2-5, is EPEVTQTPSHQVTQMGQEVILRCVPISNHLYFYWYRQILGQKVEFLVSFYNNEISEKSEIFDDQFSVERPDGSNFTLKIRSTKLEDSAMYFCASSRWGVQETQYFGPGTRLLVL.

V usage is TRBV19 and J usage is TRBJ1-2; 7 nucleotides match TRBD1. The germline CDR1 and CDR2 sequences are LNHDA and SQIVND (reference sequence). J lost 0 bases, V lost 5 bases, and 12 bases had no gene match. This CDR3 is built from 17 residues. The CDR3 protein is CASSPTPPGGPNYGYTF. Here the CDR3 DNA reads TGTGCCAGTAGTCCCACTCCCCCAGGGGGTCCTAACTATGGCTACACCTTC.

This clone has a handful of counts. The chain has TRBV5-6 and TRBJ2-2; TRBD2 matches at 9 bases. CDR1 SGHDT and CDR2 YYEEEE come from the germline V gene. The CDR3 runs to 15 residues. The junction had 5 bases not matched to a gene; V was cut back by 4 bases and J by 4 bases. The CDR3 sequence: CASSPRGGRTGELFF. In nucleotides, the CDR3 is TGTGCCAGCAGCCCGCGGGGGGGCCGCACCGGGGAGCTGTTTTTT. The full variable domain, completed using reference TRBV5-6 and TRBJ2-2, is DAGVTQSPTHLIKTRGQQVTLRCSPKSGHDTVSWYQQALGQGPQFIFQYYEEEERQRGNFPDRFSGHQFPNYSSELNVNALLLGDSALYLCASSPRGGRTGELFFGEGSRLTVL.

In DNA, the CDR3 is TGTGCCAGCAGTTTGCGGGATGCCTACAATGAGCAGTTCTTC. This encodes CASSLRDAYNEQFF. The gene calls are TRBV28 and TRBJ2-1, with D perhaps TRBD2 (6 bases). This CDR3 spans 14 amino acids. Per the germline V gene, CDR1 is MDHEN and CDR2 is SYDVKM. Trimming took off 3 bases at V and 2 bases at J, with 8 bases between the two ends.

The CDR3 is CAISVVTNPNNEQFF. In DNA, the CDR3 is TGTGCCATCAGTGTTGTCACGAACCCTAACAATGAGCAGTTCTTC. The chain joins TRBV10-3 to TRBJ2-1; unclear D gene. With 4 bases removed from V and 5 bases from J, the gap between germline ends came to 15 bases. CDR1 is ENHRY, CDR2 SYGVKD, per germline. CDR3 length: 15 amino acids.

The CDR3 loop is CASSSAGPQGEAFF. The CDR3 DNA reads TGTGCCAGCAGCTCTGCGGGACCCCAGGGTGAAGCTTTCTTT. This chain connects TRBV27 to TRBJ1-1, with D perhaps matching TRBD1 (5 bases). CDR1 and CDR2 (germline): MNHEY, SMNVEV (reference sequence). The CDR3 contains 14 residues. Trimming took 6 bases from V and 7 from J, leaving 18 bases between them.

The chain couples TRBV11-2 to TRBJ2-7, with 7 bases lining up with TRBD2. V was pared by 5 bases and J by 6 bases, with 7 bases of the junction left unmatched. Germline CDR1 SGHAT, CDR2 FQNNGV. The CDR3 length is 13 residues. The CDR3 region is CASSPREVGEQYF. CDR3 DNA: TGTGCCAGCAGCCCACGGGAGGTCGGCGAGCAGTACTTC.

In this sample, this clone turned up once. This CDR3 reads CASRQGAGGITDTQYF. CDR3 bases: TGTGCCAGCAGGCAGGGAGCGGGGGGAATCACAGATACGCAGTATTTT. The chain couples TRBV2 to TRBJ2-3; 9 bases match TRBD2. With V trimmed by 6 bases and J by 2 bases, 9 bases remained unmatched. The CDR3 length is 16 residues. Germline CDR1 is SNHLY and CDR2 is FYNNEI.

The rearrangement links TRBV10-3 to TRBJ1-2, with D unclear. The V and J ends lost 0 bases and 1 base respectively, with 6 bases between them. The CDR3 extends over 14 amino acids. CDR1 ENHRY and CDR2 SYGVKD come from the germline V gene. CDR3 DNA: TGTGCCATCAGTGAGTCCGGGAATAACTATGGCTACACCTTC. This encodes CAISESGNNYGYTF.

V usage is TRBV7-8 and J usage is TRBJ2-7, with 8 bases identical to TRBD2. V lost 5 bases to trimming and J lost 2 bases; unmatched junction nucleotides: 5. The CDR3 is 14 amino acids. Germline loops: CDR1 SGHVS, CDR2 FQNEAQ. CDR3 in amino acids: CASSRSGGTYEQYF. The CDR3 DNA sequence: TGTGCCAGCAGCCGTTCGGGGGGGACCTACGAGCAGTACTTC.

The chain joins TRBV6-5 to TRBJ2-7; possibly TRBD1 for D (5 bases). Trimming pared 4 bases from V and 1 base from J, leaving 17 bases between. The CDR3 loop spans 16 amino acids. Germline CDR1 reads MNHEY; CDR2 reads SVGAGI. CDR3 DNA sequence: TGTGCCAGCAGTTCTACCCTTGGGGCTTGGTCCTACGAGCAGTACTTC. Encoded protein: CASSSTLGAWSYEQYF.

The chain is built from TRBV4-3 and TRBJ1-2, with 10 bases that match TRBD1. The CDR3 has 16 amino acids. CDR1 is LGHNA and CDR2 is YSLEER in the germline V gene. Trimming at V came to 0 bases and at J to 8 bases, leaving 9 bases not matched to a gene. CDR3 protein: CASSQEVTGGAEGYTF. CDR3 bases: TGCGCCAGCAGCCAAGAGGTGACAGGGGGCGCGGAGGGCTACACCTTC.

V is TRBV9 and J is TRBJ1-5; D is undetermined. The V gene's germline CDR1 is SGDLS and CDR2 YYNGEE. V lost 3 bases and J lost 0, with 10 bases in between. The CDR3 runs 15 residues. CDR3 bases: TGTGCCAGCAGCGGTACAAAATATAGCAATCAGCCCCAGCATTTT. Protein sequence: CASSGTKYSNQPQHF.

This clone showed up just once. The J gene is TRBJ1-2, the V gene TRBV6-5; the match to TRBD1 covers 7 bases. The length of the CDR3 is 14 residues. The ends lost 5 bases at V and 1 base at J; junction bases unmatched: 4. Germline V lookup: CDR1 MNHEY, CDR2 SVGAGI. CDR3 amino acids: CASSEGTVNYGYTF. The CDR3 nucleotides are TGTGCCAGCAGTGAAGGGACAGTTAACTATGGCTACACCTTC.

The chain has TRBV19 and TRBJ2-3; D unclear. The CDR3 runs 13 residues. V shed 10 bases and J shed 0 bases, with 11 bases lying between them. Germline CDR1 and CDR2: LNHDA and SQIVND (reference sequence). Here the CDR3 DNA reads TGTGCCACTAGGGCGACTAGCACAGATACGCAGTATTTT. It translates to CATRATSTDTQYF.

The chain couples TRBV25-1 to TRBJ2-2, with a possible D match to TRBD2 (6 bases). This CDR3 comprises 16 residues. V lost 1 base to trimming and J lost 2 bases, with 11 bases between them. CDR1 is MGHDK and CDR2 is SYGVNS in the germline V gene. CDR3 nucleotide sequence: TGTGCCAGCAGTGAATGGTACGGGGGAAACACCGGGGAGCTGTTTTTT. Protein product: CASSEWYGGNTGELFF. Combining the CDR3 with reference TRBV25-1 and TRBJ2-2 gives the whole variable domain EADIYQTPRYLVIGTGKKITLECSQTMGHDKMYWYQQDPGMELHLIHYSYGVNSTEKGDLSSESTVSRIRTEHFPLTLESARPSHTSQYLCASSEWYGGNTGELFFGEGSRLTVL.

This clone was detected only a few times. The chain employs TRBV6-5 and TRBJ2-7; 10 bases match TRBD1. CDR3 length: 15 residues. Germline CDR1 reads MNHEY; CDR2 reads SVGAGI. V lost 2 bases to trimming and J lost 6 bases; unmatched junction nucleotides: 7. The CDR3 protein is CASSYRGQGLSEQYF. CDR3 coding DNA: TGTGCCAGCAGTTACCGGGGACAGGGGTTGAGCGAGCAGTACTTC.

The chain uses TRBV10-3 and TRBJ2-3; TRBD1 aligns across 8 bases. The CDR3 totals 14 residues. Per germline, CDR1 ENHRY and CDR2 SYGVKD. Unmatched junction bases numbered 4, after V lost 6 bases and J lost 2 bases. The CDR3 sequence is CAIRGQGLTDTQYF. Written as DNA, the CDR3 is TGTGCCATCAGAGGACAGGGTCTCACAGATACGCAGTATTTT.

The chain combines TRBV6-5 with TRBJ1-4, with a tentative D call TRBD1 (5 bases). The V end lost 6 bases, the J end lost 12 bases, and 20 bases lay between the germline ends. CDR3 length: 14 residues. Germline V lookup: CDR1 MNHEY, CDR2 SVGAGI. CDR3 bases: TGTGCCAGCAGAAGGGGTCTCCAAACTGGGGAACTGTTTTTT. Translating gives CASRRGLQTGELFF.

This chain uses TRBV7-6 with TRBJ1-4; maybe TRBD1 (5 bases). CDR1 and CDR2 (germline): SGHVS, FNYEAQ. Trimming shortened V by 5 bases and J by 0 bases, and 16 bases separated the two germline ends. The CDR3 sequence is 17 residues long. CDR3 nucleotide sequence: TGTGCCAGCAGCCCCCTTCATATCAGGGCAACTAATGAAAAACTGTTTTTT. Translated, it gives CASSPLHIRATNEKLFF. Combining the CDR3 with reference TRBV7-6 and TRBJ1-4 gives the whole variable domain GAGVSQSPRYKVTKRGQDVALRCDPISGHVSLYWYRQALGQGPEFLTYFNYEAQQDKSGLPNDRFSAERPEGSISTLTIQRTEQRDSAMYRCASSPLHIRATNEKLFFGSGTQLSVL.